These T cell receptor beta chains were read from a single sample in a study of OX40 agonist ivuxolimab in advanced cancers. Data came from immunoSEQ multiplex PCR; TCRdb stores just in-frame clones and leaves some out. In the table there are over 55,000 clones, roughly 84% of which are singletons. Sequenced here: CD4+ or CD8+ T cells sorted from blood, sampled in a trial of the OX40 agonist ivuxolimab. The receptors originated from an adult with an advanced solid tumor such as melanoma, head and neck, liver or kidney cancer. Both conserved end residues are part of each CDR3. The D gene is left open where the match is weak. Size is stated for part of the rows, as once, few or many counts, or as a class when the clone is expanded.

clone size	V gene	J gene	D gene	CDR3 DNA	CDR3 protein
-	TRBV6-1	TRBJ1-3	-	TGTGCCATAAACCGGGACATAGGAAACACCATATATTTT	CAINRDIGNTIYF
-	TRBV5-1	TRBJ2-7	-	TGCGCCAGCAGTCTCGGCAGGGTGGAAGAGCAGTACTTC	CASSLGRVEEQYF
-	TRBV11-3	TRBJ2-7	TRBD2	TGTGCCAGCAGCCTCTCGTGGCGGGAGGGCTCCTACGAGCAGTACTTC	CASSLSWREGSYEQYF
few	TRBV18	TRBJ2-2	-	TGTGCCAGCTCACCGACTTACAGGGAAACGAACACCGGGGAGCTGTTTTTT	CASSPTYRETNTGELFF
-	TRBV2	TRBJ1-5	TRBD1	TGTGCCAGCAGTGGTCGGACAGGGTTTAATCAGCCCCAGCATTTT	CASSGRTGFNQPQHF
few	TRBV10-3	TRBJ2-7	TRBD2	TGTGCCATCAGTGAGGTAGCGGGAGCGAGGGTCGAGCAGTACTTC	CAISEVAGARVEQYF
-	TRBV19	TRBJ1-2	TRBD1	TGTGCCAGTACTCGGACAGGGGGAACTTATGGCTACACCTTC	CASTRTGGTYGYTF
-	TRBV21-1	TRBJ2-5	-	TGTGCCAGCACTAACCCTCGCCCTAGCGAGTGGAAGACCCAGTACTTC	CASTNPRPSEWKTQYF
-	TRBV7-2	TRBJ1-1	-	TGTGCCATACGGCGTGGCCAGGCTAACACTGAAGCTTTCTTT	CAIRRGQANTEAFF
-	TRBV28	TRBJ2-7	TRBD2	TGTGCCAGCAGCACCCCGACTAGCGGGAGGGGTTACGAGCAGTACTTC	CASSTPTSGRGYEQYF
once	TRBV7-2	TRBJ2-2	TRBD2	TGTGCCAGCAGCTTAACTAGCGGGAGCCTTACCGGGGAGCTGTTTTTT	CASSLTSGSLTGELFF
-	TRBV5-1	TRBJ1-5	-	TGCGCCAGCAGAGTTGGGGGCGCCGACGGCAATCAGCCCCAGCATTTT	CASRVGGADGNQPQHF
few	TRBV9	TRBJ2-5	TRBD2	TGTGCCAGCAGCGTTCAGGGTCTAGCGGAAGAGACCCAGTACTTC	CASSVQGLAEETQYF
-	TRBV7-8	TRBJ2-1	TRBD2	TGTGCCAGCAGCCTCCTCACTAGCGGGAGTCACAATGAGCAGTTCTTC	CASSLLTSGSHNEQFF
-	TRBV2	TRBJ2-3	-	TGTGCCAGTCTGGGCCCGAAGACAGATACGCAGTATTTT	CASLGPKTDTQYF
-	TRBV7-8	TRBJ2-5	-	TGTGCCAGCAGCTTAGTGCAGGGGGGTGGGTTCGAGACCCAGTACTTC	CASSLVQGGGFETQYF
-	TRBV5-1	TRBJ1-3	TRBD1	TGCGCCAGCAGCCCGGGGACAGGGATGTACACCATATATTTT	CASSPGTGMYTIYF
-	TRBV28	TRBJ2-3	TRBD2	TGTGCCAGCAGCAAACCTAGCGGGGGGGCCCGGTTAGATACGCAGTATTTT	CASSKPSGGARLDTQYF
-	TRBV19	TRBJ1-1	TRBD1	TGTGCCAGTAGGCGGGACAGTTCGGCCCTTAACACTGAAGCTTTCTTT	CASRRDSSALNTEAFF
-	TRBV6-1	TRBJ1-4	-	TGTGCCAGCAGTGAAGACAGGGTTAGTGAAAAACTGTTTTTT	CASSEDRVSEKLFF
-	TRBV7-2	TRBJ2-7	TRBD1	TGTGCCAGCAGCTCGCAGGGCGACAGGGTGGCCGAGCAGTACTTC	CASSSQGDRVAEQYF
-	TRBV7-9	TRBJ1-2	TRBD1	TGTGCCAGCAGCTTATCGGGACAGAAAGTGCATGGCTACACCTTC	CASSLSGQKVHGYTF
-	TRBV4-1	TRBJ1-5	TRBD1	TGCGCCAGCAGCCAAGTTGACAGGGGTCGGGCCCAGCCCCAGCATTTT	CASSQVDRGRAQPQHF
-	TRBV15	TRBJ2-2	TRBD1	TGTGCCACCAGCGCGACAGGGGGGAACACCGGGGAGCTGTTTTTT	CATSATGGNTGELFF
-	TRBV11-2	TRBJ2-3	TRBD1	TGTGCCAGCAGCACTAGGGGACAGGGGGGCACAGATACGCAGTATTTT	CASSTRGQGGTDTQYF
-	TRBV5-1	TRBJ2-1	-	TGCGCCAGCAGCTTATCCAGGGGAAATGAGCAGTTCTTC	CASSLSRGNEQFF
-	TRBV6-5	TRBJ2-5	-	TGTGCCAGCCGTTCCCCTCTATCGTCCTTGCGAGAGACCCAGTACTTC	CASRSPLSSLRETQYF
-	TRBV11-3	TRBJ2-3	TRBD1	TGTGCCAGCAGCTTAGACCCCGGGACAGGGGGCGATACGCAGTATTTT	CASSLDPGTGGDTQYF
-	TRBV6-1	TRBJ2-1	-	TGTGCCAGCAGTGAAGTCCTGGGAGATGAGCAGTTCTTC	CASSEVLGDEQFF
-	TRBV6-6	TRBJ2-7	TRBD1	TGTGCCAGCAGTTTGACAGGGGCCTACGAGCAGTACTTC	CASSLTGAYEQYF
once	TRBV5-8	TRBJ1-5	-	TGTGCCAGCAGCTTGACAGACAGGCCCCAGCATTTT	CASSLTDRPQHF
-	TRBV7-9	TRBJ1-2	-	TGTGCCAGCAGCTTGAAGGACTGGAACTATGGCTACACCTTC	CASSLKDWNYGYTF
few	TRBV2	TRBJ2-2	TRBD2	TGTGCCAGCAGGGACGGACTAGCGGGTAGCGGGGAGCTGTTTTTT	CASRDGLAGSGELFF
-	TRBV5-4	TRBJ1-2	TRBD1	TGTGCCAGCAGCTTGAGACAGGGCTTCGGTGGCTACACCTTC	CASSLRQGFGGYTF
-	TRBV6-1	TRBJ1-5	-	TGTGCCAGCAGTGAAGCAGCAGGGGCAATCGATCAGCCCCAGCATTTT	CASSEAAGAIDQPQHF
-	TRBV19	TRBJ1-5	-	TGTGCCAGTAGTCGGGACGGTAGCAATCAGCCCCAGCATTTT	CASSRDGSNQPQHF
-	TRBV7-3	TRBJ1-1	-	TGTGCCAGCAGCTTATTTGGGGGTATGAACACTGAAGCTTTCTTT	CASSLFGGMNTEAFF
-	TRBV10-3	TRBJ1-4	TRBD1	TGTGCCATCAGTGGAGGACAGGGTCGGCGCTCGACTAATGAAAAACTGTTTTTT	CAISGGQGRRSTNEKLFF
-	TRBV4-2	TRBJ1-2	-	TGTGCCAGCAGCCAAGGACTCGAATCTAACTATGGCTACACCTTC	CASSQGLESNYGYTF
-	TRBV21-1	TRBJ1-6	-	TGTGCCAGCAGCGCGGACAGGGAGCACTCACCCCTCCACTTT	CASSADREHSPLHF
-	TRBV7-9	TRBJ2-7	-	TGTGCCAGCAGCCAAAACTGGGGACACTACGAGCAGTACTTC	CASSQNWGHYEQYF
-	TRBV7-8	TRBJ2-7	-	TGTGCCAGCAGCGGATCAAGGGAGGTGTGGGAGCAGTACTTC	CASSGSREVWEQYF
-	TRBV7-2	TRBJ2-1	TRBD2	TGTGCCACCCCACCAGGGGGACGCGCTAGCGGGATGTACAATGAGCAGTTCTTC	CATPPGGRASGMYNEQFF
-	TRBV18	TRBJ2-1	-	TGTGCCAGCTCTAGGACGAGCTCCTACAATGAGCAGTTCTTC	CASSRTSSYNEQFF
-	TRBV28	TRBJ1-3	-	TGTGCCAGCAGGTTAGGGGGGGCTGGAAACACCATATATTTT	CASRLGGAGNTIYF
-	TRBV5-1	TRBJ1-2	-	TGCGCCAGCAGCTTGACAGGGAGATATGGCTACACCTTC	CASSLTGRYGYTF
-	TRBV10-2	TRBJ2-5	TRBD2	TGCGCCAGCAGTGAGGTCGGTAGCGGGGGATCAGAGACCCAGTACTTC	CASSEVGSGGSETQYF
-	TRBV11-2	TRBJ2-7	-	TGTGCCAGCAGCTTATTAGGCGAGCAGTACTTC	CASSLLGEQYF
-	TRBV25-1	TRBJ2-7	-	TGTGCCAGCCCCCCCGTCTATTGGTACGAGCAGTACTTC	CASPPVYWYEQYF
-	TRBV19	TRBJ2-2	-	TGTGCCAGTAGTATCAGAGGGTGGAACACCGGGGAGCTGTTTTTT	CASSIRGWNTGELFF
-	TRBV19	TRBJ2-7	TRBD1	TGTGCCAGTAGTAATCAGGGGGATACCTACGAGCAGTACTTC	CASSNQGDTYEQYF